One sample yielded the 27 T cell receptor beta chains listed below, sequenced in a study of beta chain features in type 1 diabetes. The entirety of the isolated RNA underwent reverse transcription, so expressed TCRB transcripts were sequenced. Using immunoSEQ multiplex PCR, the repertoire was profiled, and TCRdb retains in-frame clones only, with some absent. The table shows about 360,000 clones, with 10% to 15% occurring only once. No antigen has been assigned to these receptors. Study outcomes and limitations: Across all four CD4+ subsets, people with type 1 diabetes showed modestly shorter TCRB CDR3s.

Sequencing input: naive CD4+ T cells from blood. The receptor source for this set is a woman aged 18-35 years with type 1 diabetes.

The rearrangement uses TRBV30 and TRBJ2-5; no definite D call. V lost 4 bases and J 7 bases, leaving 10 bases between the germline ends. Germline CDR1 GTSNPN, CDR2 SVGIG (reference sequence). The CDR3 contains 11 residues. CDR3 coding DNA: TGTGCCTGGACGAGCCCTGGGACCCAGTACTTC. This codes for CAWTSPGTQYF.

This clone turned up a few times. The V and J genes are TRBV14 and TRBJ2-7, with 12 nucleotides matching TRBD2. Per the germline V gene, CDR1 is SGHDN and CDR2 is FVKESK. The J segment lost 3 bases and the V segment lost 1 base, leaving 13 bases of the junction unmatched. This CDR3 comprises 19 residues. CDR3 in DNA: TGTGCCAGCAGCCAAGGTCTGACGACTAGCGGGAGATCTCACTACGAGCAGTACTTC. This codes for CASSQGLTTSGRSHYEQYF.

CDR3 protein: CASRPGGVTDSPLHF. The CDR3 DNA reads as TGTGCCAGCAGACCCGGGGGGGTAACTGATTCACCCCTCCACTTT. V and J are TRBV7-9 and TRBJ1-6, with a possible D match to TRBD1 (5 bases). V shed 6 bases and J shed 8 bases, with 17 bases lying between them. The CDR3 contains 15 residues. Germline CDR1 SEHNR, CDR2 FQNEAQ (reference sequence).

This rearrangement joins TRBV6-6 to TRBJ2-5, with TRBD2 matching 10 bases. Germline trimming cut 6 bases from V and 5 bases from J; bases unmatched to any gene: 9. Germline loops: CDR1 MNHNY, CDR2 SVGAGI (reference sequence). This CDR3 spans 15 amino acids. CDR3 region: CASSLTSGDLETQYF. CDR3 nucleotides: TGTGCCAGCAGCCTAACTAGCGGGGATCTGGAGACCCAGTACTTC.

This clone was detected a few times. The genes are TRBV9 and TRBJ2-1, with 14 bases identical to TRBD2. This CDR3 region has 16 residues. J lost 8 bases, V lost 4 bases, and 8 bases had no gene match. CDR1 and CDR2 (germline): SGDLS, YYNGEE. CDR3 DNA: TGTGCCAGCAGCATCGGACTAGCGGGAGGTTTCGATGAGCAGTTCTTC. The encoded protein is CASSIGLAGGFDEQFF.

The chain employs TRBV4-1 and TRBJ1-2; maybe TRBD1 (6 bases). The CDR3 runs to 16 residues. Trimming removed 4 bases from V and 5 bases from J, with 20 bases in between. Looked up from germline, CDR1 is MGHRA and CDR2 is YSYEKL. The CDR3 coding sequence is TGCGCCAGCAGCCTTACCGGGACACAGAAGGGATATGGCTACACCTTC. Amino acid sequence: CASSLTGTQKGYGYTF.

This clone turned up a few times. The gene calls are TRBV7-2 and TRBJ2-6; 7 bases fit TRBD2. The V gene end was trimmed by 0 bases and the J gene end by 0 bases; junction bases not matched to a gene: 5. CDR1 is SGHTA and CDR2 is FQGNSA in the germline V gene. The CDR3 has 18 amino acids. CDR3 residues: CASSLAASGYSGANVLTF. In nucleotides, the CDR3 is TGTGCCAGCAGCTTAGCCGCTAGCGGCTACTCTGGGGCCAACGTCCTGACTTTC.

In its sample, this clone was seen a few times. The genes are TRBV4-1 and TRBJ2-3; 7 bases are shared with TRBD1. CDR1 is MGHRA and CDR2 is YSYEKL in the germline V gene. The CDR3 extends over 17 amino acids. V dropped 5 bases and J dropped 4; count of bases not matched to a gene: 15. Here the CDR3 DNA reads TGCGCCAGCAGCTTGGGGACAGCTTTATTCCCCGCAGATACGCAGTATTTT. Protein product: CASSLGTALFPADTQYF.

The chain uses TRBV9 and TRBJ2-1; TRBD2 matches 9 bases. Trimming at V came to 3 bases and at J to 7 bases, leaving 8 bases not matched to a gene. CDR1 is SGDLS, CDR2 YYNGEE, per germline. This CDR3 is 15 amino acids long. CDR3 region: CASSGLAGRTNEQFF. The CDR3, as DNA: TGTGCCAGCAGCGGCCTAGCGGGACGTACAAATGAGCAGTTCTTC.

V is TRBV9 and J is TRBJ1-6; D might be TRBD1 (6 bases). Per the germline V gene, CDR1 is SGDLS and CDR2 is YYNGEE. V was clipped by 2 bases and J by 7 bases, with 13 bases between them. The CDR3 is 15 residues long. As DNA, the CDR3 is TGTGCCAGCAGCGTGGGAGGGGGGGGAAATTCACCCCTCCACTTT. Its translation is CASSVGGGGNSPLHF.

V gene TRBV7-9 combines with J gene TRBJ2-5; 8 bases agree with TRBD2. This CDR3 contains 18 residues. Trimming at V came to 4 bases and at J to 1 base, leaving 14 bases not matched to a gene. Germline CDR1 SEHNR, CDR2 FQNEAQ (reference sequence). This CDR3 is CASSSPPSGGGTQETQYF. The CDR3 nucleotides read TGTGCCAGCAGCTCTCCCCCTAGTGGCGGGGGGACCCAAGAGACCCAGTACTTC.

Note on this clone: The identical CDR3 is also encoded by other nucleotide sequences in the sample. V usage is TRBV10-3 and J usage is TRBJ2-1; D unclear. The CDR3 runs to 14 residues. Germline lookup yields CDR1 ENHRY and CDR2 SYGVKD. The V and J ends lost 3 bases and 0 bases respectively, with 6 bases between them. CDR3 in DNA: TGTGCCATCAGTGACTCCAGCTCCTACAATGAGCAGTTCTTC. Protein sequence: CAISDSSSYNEQFF.

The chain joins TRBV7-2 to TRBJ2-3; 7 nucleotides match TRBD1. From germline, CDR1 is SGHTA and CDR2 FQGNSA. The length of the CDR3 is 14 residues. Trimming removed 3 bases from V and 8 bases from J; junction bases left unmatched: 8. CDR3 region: CASSLDWTGATQYF. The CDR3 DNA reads TGTGCCAGCAGCTTGGACTGGACAGGCGCTACGCAGTATTTT.

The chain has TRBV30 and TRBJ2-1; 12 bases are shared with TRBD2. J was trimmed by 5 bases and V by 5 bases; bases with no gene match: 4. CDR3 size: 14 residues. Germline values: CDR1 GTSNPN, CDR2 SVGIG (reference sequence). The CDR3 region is CAWGTSGRDNEQFF. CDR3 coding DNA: TGTGCCTGGGGGACTAGCGGGCGAGACAATGAGCAGTTCTTC.

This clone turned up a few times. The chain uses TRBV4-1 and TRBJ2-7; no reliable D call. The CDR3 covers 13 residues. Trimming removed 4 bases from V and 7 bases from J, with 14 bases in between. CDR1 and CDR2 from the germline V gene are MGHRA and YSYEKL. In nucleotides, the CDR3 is TGCGCCAGCAGCCCCCAGGTGGTCCGGGAGCAGTACTTC. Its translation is CASSPQVVREQYF.

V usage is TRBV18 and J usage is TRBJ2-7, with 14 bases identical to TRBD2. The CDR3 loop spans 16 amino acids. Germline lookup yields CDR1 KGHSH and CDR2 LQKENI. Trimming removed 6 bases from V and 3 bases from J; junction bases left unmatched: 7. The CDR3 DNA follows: TGTGCCAGCTCCCAAGGGACTAGCGGGGGCCACTACGAGCAGTACTTC. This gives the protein CASSQGTSGGHYEQYF.

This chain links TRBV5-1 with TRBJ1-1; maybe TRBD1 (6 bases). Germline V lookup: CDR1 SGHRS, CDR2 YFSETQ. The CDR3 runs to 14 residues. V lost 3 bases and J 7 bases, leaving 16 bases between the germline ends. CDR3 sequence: CASSYEDSRNEAFF. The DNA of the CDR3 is TGCGCCAGCAGCTACGAGGACAGTCGGAATGAAGCTTTCTTT.

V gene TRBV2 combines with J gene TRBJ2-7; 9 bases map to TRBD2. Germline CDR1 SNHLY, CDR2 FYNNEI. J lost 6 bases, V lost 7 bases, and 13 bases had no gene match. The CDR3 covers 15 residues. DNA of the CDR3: TGTGCCAGCACCCAAGGGATAGCGGGAGTATCCGAGCAGTACTTC. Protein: CASTQGIAGVSEQYF.

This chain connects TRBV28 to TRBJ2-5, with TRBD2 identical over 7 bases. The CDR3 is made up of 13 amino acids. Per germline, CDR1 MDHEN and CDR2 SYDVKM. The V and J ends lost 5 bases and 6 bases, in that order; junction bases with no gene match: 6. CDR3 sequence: CASSPTSRQTQYF. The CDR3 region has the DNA TGTGCCAGCAGTCCGACTAGCAGACAGACCCAGTACTTC. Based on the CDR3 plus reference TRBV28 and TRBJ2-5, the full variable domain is DVKVTQSSRYLVKRTGEKVFLECVQDMDHENMFWYRQDPGLGLRLIYFSYDVKMKEKGDIPEGYSVSREKKERFSLILESASTNQTSMYLCASSPTSRQTQYFGPGTRLLVL.

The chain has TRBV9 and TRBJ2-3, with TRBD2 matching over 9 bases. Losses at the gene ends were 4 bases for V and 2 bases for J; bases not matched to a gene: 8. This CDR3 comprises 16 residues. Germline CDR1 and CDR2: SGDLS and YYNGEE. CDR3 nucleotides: TGTGCCAGCAGCTCCGGGACTAGCCTATTCACAGATACGCAGTATTTT. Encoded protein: CASSSGTSLFTDTQYF.

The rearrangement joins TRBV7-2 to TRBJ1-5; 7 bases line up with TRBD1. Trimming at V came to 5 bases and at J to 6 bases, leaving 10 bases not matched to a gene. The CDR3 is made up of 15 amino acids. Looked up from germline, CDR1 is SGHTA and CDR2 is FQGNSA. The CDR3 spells CASSPPPTGFQPQHF. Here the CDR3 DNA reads TGTGCCAGCAGCCCCCCCCCGACAGGGTTTCAGCCCCAGCATTTT.

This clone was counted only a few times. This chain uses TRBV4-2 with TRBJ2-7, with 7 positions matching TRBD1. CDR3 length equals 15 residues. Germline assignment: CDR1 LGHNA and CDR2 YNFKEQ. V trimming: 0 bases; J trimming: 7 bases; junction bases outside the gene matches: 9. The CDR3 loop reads CASSQDRDSWGEQYF. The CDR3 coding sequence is TGTGCCAGCAGCCAAGATCGGGACAGCTGGGGTGAGCAGTACTTC.

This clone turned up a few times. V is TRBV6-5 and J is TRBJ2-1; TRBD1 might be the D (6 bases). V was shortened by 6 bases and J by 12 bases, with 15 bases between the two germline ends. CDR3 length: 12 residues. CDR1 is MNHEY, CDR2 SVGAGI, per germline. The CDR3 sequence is CASSPQGIGQFF. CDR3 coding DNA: TGTGCCAGCAGCCCCCAGGGGATCGGGCAGTTCTTC.

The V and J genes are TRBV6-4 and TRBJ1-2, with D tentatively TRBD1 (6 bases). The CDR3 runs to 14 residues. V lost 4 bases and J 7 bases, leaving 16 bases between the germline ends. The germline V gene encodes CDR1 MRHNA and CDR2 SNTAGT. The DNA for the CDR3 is TGTGCCAGCAGTGCGTCCGGGACATCCTCTGGCTACACCTTC. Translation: CASSASGTSSGYTF.

CDR3 residues: CASSPTGKGETQYF. CDR3 nucleotides: TGTGCCAGCAGTCCCACAGGGAAGGGAGAGACCCAGTACTTC. The chain recombines TRBV7-7 with TRBJ2-5; weak D call: TRBD1 (6 bases). The V and J ends lost 6 bases and 4 bases respectively, with 15 bases between them. This CDR3 spans 14 amino acids. Looked up from germline, CDR1 is SSHAT and CDR2 is FNYEAQ (reference sequence).

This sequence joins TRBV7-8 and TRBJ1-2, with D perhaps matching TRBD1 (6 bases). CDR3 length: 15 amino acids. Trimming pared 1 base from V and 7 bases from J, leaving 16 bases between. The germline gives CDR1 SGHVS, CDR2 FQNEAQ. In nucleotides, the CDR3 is TGTGCCAGCAGCTTAGAAGGTGGGGGGGCAGGTGGCTACACCTTC. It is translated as CASSLEGGGAGGYTF.

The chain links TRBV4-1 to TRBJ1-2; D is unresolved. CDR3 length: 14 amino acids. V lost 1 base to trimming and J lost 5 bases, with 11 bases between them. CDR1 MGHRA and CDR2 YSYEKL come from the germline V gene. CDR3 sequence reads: CASSQGQTGYGYTF. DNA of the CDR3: TGCGCCAGCAGCCAAGGCCAGACGGGATATGGCTACACCTTC.